This T cell receptor (beta chain) was sequenced for a study of cytomegalovirus exposure and HLA in healthy donors. Across the whole study: A data release that came early held approximately 85 million unique TCRs from HLA-typed donors.

CDR1 is SNHLY, CDR2 FYNNEI, per germline. V was cut by 0 bases and J by 8 bases, with 11 bases left in between. The CDR3 is 14 amino acids. A remark on this clone: Its antigen is unknown.

Findings and limits, study-wide: Through in vitro validation, three CMV-associated chains were shown to be specific for CMV antigens. HLA alleles showed associations with some 15,000 TCR beta sequences in a later analysis, at a 0.05 false discovery rate.

The PCR was carried out with 60 Vbeta primers and 13 Jbeta primers. Original processing methods: Unique TCR beta chains numbered approximately 80 million in a later analysis, with around 10 million shared. Generated by immunoSEQ multiplex PCR, the TCRdb table keeps only in-frame clones and is missing some. D and trimming were read from the DNA, whereas the V and J calls and clone size are those reported in that table. The sample holds under 95,000 clones, 60% to 80% seen once. This receptor was identified in a woman between 40 and 50 years old in good health and CMV-seropositive. The specimen was PBMCs. The J gene is TRBJ2-4, the V gene TRBV2; possible D gene TRBD2, 6 bases. This CDR3 is CASSEALPGDIQYF. In DNA form, the CDR3 reads TGTGCCAGCAGTGAAGCGCTTCCGGGGGACATTCAGTACTTC.